The 23 T cell receptor beta chains reported below all come from one sample, sequenced in a study of blood T cell repertoires in COVID-19. Here immunoSEQ multiplex PCR was the method, and the copy in TCRdb shows in-frame clones only, minus some. The sample lists about half a million clones; roughly 88% were seen once. The specimen was peripheral blood. These receptors came from a human donor in a cohort sampled during active COVID-19.

V is TRBV6-5 and J is TRBJ1-4; tentative D call: TRBD1 (5 bases). V lost 3 bases and J lost 0, with 8 bases in between. The CDR3 is made up of 15 amino acids. The germline CDR1 and CDR2 sequences are MNHEY and SVGAGI. The CDR3 is CASSYQGPTNEKLFF. The CDR3 nucleotides are TGTGCCAGCAGTTATCAGGGCCCAACTAATGAAAAACTGTTTTTT.

The chain recombines TRBV5-6 with TRBJ2-6, with no clear D. Trimming pared 1 base from V and 2 bases from J, leaving 10 bases between. This CDR3 has 16 residues. CDR1 is SGHDT and CDR2 is YYEEEE in the germline V gene. The CDR3 is CASSLLPQTGANVLTF. CDR3 DNA sequence: TGTGCCAGCAGCTTGTTACCACAGACTGGGGCCAACGTCCTGACTTTC.

The rearrangement uses TRBV5-1 and TRBJ2-3; 9 nucleotides match TRBD1. The CDR3 totals 13 residues. The germline CDR1 and CDR2 sequences are SGHRS and YFSETQ. The ends lost 7 bases at V and 5 bases at J; junction bases unmatched: 5. The CDR3 nucleotides read TGCGCCAGCGGGACAGGGATGGGAGATACGCAGTATTTT. It encodes CASGTGMGDTQYF.

V is TRBV10-3 and J is TRBJ1-2, with 7 bases lining up with TRBD1. The CDR3 loop spans 15 amino acids. The trim removed 7 bases at V and 0 bases at J, leaving 8 bases unmatched. Germline assignment: CDR1 ENHRY and CDR2 SYGVKD. CDR3 sequence: CAIKLRGWTNYGYTF. The CDR3 DNA follows: TGTGCCATCAAACTCAGGGGGTGGACTAACTATGGCTACACCTTC.

This sequence joins TRBV25-1 and TRBJ1-2, with TRBD1 identical over 11 bases. The CDR3 is 15 residues long. CDR1 is MGHDK and CDR2 is SYGVNS in the germline V gene. V shed 4 bases and J 7 bases; nucleotides not matched to a gene: 8. CDR3 region: CASSGSGQGASGYTF. The CDR3 nucleotides read TGTGCCAGCAGTGGATCAGGACAGGGGGCGTCTGGCTACACCTTC.

This chain links TRBV6-4 with TRBJ1-6; no firm D call. Deletions cut 3 bases from V and 5 bases from J, with 5 bases between. Germline CDR1 reads MRHNA; CDR2 reads SNTAGT. The CDR3 runs to 13 residues. The CDR3 here is CASSERNNSPLHF. DNA for the CDR3: TGTGCCAGCAGTGAGCGCAATAATTCACCCCTCCACTTT.

V usage is TRBV28 and J usage is TRBJ1-5; possibly TRBD1 for D (5 bases). V shed 2 bases and J shed 3 bases, with 11 bases lying between them. In germline, CDR1 is MDHEN, CDR2 SYDVKM. The CDR3 is made up of 15 amino acids. The CDR3 loop reads CASSLPGHVNQPQHF. CDR3 bases: TGTGCCAGCAGTTTACCCGGACACGTCAATCAGCCCCAGCATTTT. Drawing the rest from reference TRBV28 and TRBJ1-5, the complete variable domain is DVKVTQSSRYLVKRTGEKVFLECVQDMDHENMFWYRQDPGLGLRLIYFSYDVKMKEKGDIPEGYSVSREKKERFSLILESASTNQTSMYLCASSLPGHVNQPQHFGDGTRLSIL.

CDR3 loop: CASSLTGTGVAYGYTF. CDR3 DNA: TGTGCCAGCAGCCTCACGGGGACAGGGGTAGCCTATGGCTACACCTTC. The chain joins TRBV7-9 to TRBJ1-2, with TRBD1 identical over 10 bases. The CDR3 is made up of 16 amino acids. The J segment lost 4 bases and the V segment lost 5 bases, leaving 10 bases of the junction unmatched. Germline-derived CDR1 and CDR2 are SEHNR and FQNEAQ (reference sequence).

This chain links TRBV2 with TRBJ1-2; 12 nucleotides match TRBD1. Germline loops: CDR1 SNHLY, CDR2 FYNNEI. The CDR3 is 17 residues long. Germline trimming cut 3 bases from V and 8 bases from J; bases unmatched to any gene: 13. The DNA for the CDR3 is TGTGCCAGCAGTGATATCGGGACAGGGGGCGCTTCCAGGGGCTACACCTTC. It codes for CASSDIGTGGASRGYTF.

The chain is built from TRBV5-4 and TRBJ2-7; 10 nucleotides align to TRBD1. This CDR3 has 15 residues. Germline V gene lookup returns CDR1 SGHNT and CDR2 YYREEE (reference sequence). J was trimmed by 2 bases and V by 5 bases; bases with no gene match: 7. Here the CDR3 reads CASRSGTGVAYEQYF. The CDR3 DNA follows: TGTGCCAGCAGATCCGGGACAGGGGTTGCCTACGAGCAGTACTTC.

The J gene is TRBJ2-1, the V gene TRBV7-2, with 9 bases matching TRBD1. Trimming cost V 5 bases and J 10 bases; bases outside gene matches: 15. CDR1 and CDR2 from the germline V gene are SGHTA and FQGNSA. This CDR3 region has 16 residues. CDR3 loop: CASSPPGTGPLKEQFF. The CDR3 DNA sequence: TGTGCCAGCAGCCCCCCAGGGACAGGGCCTCTAAAGGAGCAGTTCTTC.

This chain uses TRBV5-4 with TRBJ2-1; 16 positions agree with TRBD2. This CDR3 is built from 17 residues. V was clipped by 4 bases and J by 2 bases; unmatched bases: 3. Per germline, CDR1 SGHNT and CDR2 YYREEE (reference sequence). CDR3 protein: CASSRGTSGRAYNEQFF. The CDR3 DNA reads as TGTGCCAGCAGCCGAGGGACTAGCGGGAGGGCCTACAATGAGCAGTTCTTC.

The chain joins TRBV19 to TRBJ1-1, with TRBD1 identical over 7 bases. V gave up 10 bases and J gave up 0 bases; unmatched junction bases: 8. The CDR3 extends over 14 amino acids. Germline V gene data show CDR1 as LNHDA and CDR2 as SQIVND (reference sequence). DNA for the CDR3: TGTGCCACCCACAGGGGTTTTATGAACACTGAAGCTTTCTTT. This encodes CATHRGFMNTEAFF.

This chain links TRBV10-3 with TRBJ2-3, with TRBD2 as a possible D gene (5 bases). Germline V lookup: CDR1 ENHRY, CDR2 SYGVKD. This CDR3 contains 14 residues. V dropped 8 bases and J dropped 3 bases, with 15 bases sitting between them. CDR3 in amino acids: CAIVGRRWTDTQYF. The CDR3 bases are TGTGCCATCGTGGGCAGGAGGTGGACAGATACGCAGTATTTT.

J is TRBJ1-4 and V is TRBV5-4, with D unresolved. Germline-derived CDR1 and CDR2 are SGHNT and YYREEE (reference sequence). CDR3 length equals 15 residues. Trimming took 4 bases from V and 5 from J, leaving 15 bases between them. For the CDR3, the DNA is TGTGCCAGCAGCCTCAAGGGAGTCGGGAATGAAAAACTGTTTTTT. Its protein is CASSLKGVGNEKLFF.

The chain has TRBV5-5 and TRBJ1-2; the match to TRBD1 covers 7 bases. Germline V gives CDR1 SGHKS, CDR2 YYEKEE (reference sequence). This CDR3 is built from 17 residues. Unmatched junction bases numbered 12, after V lost 4 bases and J lost 0 bases. CDR3 in DNA: TGTGCCAGCAGCGCCAGGGGGGCGACCGTAACTAACTATGGCTACACCTTC. The encoded protein is CASSARGATVTNYGYTF.

The chain carries TRBV30 and TRBJ1-4; tentative D call: TRBD1 (6 bases). The CDR3 runs 15 residues. Per the germline V gene, CDR1 is GTSNPN and CDR2 is SVGIG (reference sequence). V shed 4 bases and J shed 4 bases, with 16 bases lying between them. In nucleotides, the CDR3 is TGTGCCTGGACCCCAACTACAGGGATTAATGAAAAACTGTTTTTT. The encoded protein is CAWTPTTGINEKLFF. Filled out from reference TRBV30 and TRBJ1-4, the complete variable domain reads SQTIHQWPATLVQPVGSPLSLECTVEGTSNPNLYWYRQAAGRGLQLLFYSVGIGQISSEVPQNLSASRPQDRQFILSSKKLLLSDSGFYLCAWTPTTGINEKLFFGSGTQLSVL.

This clone was detected a few times. The chain combines TRBV2 with TRBJ1-1, with 8 bases lining up with TRBD1. J gave up 1 base and V 6 bases, and 7 bases lay outside the gene matches. CDR3 length: 15 amino acids. CDR1 and CDR2 from the germline V gene are SNHLY and FYNNEI. CDR3 region: CASRERTGRNTEAFF. CDR3 nucleotides: TGTGCCAGCAGAGAAAGGACAGGGCGGAACACTGAAGCTTTCTTT. Full variable domain (missing parts from reference TRBV2 and TRBJ1-1): EPEVTQTPSHQVTQMGQEVILRCVPISNHLYFYWYRQILGQKVEFLVSFYNNEISEKSEIFDDQFSVERPDGSNFTLKIRSTKLEDSAMYFCASRERTGRNTEAFFGQGTRLTVV.

The chain couples TRBV6-5 to TRBJ2-7; D is possibly TRBD1 (6 bases). This CDR3 region has 14 residues. Germline-derived CDR1 and CDR2 are MNHEY and SVGAGI. V lost 0 bases, J lost 5 bases, and 11 bases lay in between. The DNA of the CDR3 is TGTGCCAGCAGTTACTCGGACAGATACGACGAGCAGTACTTC. Its protein product is CASSYSDRYDEQYF.

J is TRBJ1-1 and V is TRBV2, with 7 bases that match TRBD1. Germline values: CDR1 SNHLY, CDR2 FYNNEI. This CDR3 region has 16 residues. V shed 4 bases, J shed 4 bases, and the junction held 12 bases outside the gene matches. CDR3 sequence: CASSVTRDSISTEAFF. In DNA form, the CDR3 reads TGTGCCAGCAGTGTTACCCGGGACAGTATCAGCACTGAAGCTTTCTTT.

The rearrangement joins TRBV18 to TRBJ1-1, with 8 nucleotides matching TRBD1. The V gene's germline CDR1 is KGHSH and CDR2 LQKENI. The CDR3 totals 15 residues. The trim removed 4 bases at V and 5 bases at J, leaving 9 bases unmatched. This CDR3 reads CASSRIQDRETEAFF. The CDR3 DNA is TGTGCCAGCTCACGCATCCAGGACAGGGAAACTGAAGCTTTCTTT.

This rearrangement joins TRBV5-1 to TRBJ2-5; TRBD1 is a possible D gene (5 bases). CDR3 length: 14 amino acids. V gave up 4 bases and J gave up 5 bases, with 15 bases separating them. Germline CDR1 is SGHRS and CDR2 is YFSETQ. The CDR3 sequence is CASSPSGAWETQYF. Here the CDR3 DNA reads TGCGCCAGCAGCCCAAGTGGGGCGTGGGAGACCCAGTACTTC.

This chain uses TRBV7-2 with TRBJ2-2, with 11 bases matching TRBD2. V shed 4 bases and J 7 bases; nucleotides not matched to a gene: 5. The CDR3 has 15 amino acids. Germline CDR1 and CDR2: SGHTA and FQGNSA. The CDR3 here is CASSSGTSGGGELFF. The CDR3 DNA sequence: TGTGCCAGCAGCTCGGGAACTAGCGGGGGCGGGGAGCTGTTTTTT.